This T cell receptor beta chain was identified in a study of blood T cell repertoires in COVID-19. The assay was immunoSEQ multiplex PCR, and TCRdb's table has in-frame clones only and misses some. The sample contains 200,000 to 250,000 clones, under 90% of which appear only once. Input material: PBMCs or T cells enriched from blood (not recorded which). The receptor comes from a man between 60 and 75 years old who had recovered from COVID-19.

This chain's CDR3 is CASTELGSRNTEAFF. In DNA form, the CDR3 reads TGTGCCAGCACCGAATTGGGCAGCCGGAACACTGAAGCTTTCTTT. The chain joins TRBV2 to TRBJ1-1; D gene uncertain. Germline V gene lookup returns CDR1 SNHLY and CDR2 FYNNEI. This CDR3 spans 15 amino acids. V lost 7 bases and J 1 base, leaving 16 bases between the germline ends.